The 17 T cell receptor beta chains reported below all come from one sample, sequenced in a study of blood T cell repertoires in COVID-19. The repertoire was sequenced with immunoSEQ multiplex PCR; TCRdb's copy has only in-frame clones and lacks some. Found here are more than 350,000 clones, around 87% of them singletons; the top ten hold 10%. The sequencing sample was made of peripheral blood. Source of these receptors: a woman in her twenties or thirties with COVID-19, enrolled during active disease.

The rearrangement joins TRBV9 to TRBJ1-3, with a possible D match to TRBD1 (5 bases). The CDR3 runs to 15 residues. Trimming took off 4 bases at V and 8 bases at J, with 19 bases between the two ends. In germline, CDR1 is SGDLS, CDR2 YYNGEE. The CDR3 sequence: CASSPEAGPGDTIYF. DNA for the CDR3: TGTGCCAGCAGCCCGGAAGCGGGACCTGGGGACACCATATATTTT.

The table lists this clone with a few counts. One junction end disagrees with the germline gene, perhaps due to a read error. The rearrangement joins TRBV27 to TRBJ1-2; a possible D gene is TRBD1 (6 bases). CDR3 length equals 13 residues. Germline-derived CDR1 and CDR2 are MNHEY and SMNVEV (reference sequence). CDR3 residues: CASSIDLYRALHF. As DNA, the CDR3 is TGTGCCAGCAGCATCGACTTATACAGGGCCCTACACTTC.

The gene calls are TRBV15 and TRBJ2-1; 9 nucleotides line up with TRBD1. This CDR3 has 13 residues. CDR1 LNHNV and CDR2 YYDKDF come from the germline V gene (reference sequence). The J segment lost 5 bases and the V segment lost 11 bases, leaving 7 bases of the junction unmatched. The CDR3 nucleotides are TGTGCCTGCAGAACAGGGGGCCACAATGAGCAGTTCTTC. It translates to CACRTGGHNEQFF. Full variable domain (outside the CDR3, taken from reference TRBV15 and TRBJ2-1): DAMVIQNPRYQVTQFGKPVTLSCSQTLNHNVMYWYQQKSSQAPKLLFHYYDKDFNNEADTPDNFQSRRPNTSFCFLDIRSPGLGDTAMYLCACRTGGHNEQFFGPGTRLTVL.

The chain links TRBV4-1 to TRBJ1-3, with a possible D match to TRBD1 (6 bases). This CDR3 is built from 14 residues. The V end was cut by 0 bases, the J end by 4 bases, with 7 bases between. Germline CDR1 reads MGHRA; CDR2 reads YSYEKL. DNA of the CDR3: TGCGCCAGCAGCCAAGATAGGGGGGGAAACACCATATATTTT. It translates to CASSQDRGGNTIYF.

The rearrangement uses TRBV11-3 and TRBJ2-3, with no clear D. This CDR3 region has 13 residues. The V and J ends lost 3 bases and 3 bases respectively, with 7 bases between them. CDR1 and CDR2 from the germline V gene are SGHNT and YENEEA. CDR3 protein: CASSFYQTDTQYF. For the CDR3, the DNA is TGTGCCAGCAGCTTTTACCAGACAGATACGCAGTATTTT.

In nucleotides, the CDR3 is TGTGCTAGTGGTTTGCCTTGGGGGCTGTGTTTCCAAGAGACCCAGTACTTC. Encoded protein: CASGLPWGLCFQETQYF. The genes are TRBV12-5 and TRBJ2-5; D possibly corresponds to TRBD1 (6 bases). The CDR3 is 17 residues long. Trimming took off 2 bases at V and 1 base at J, with 17 bases between the two ends. Looked up from germline, CDR1 is LGHNT and CDR2 is FRNRAP.

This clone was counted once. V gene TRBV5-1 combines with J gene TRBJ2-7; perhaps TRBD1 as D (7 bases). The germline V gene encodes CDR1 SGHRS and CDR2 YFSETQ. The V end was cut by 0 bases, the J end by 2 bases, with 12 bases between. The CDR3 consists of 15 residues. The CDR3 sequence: CASSLGGGGTYEQYF. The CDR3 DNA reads TGCGCCAGCAGCTTGGGCGGAGGGGGCACCTACGAGCAGTACTTC.

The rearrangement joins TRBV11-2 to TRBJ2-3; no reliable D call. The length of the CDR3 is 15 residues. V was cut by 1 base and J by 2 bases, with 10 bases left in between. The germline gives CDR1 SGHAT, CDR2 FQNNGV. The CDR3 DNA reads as TGTGCCAGCAGCTTAGGTTCCCAGGTCACAGATACGCAGTATTTT. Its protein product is CASSLGSQVTDTQYF.

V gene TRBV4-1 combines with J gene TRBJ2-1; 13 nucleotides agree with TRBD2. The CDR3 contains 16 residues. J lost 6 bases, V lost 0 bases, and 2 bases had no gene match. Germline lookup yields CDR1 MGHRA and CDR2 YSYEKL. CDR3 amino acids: CASSQDRTSGSNEQFF. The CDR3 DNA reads TGCGCCAGCAGCCAAGATCGGACTAGCGGGAGCAATGAGCAGTTCTTC.

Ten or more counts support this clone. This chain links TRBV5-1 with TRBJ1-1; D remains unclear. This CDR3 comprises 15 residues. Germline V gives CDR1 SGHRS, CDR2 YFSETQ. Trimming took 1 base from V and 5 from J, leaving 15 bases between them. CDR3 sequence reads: CASSLSPNSGTEAFF. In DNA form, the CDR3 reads TGCGCCAGCAGCTTGTCGCCAAATTCGGGGACTGAAGCTTTCTTT.

The CDR3 nucleotides are TGTGCCAGCAGCGAGACAGGGCCCTACAATGAGCAGTTCTTC. Protein product: CASSETGPYNEQFF. The chain has TRBV5-4 and TRBJ2-1; 7 bases are shared with TRBD1. Trimming removed 4 bases from V and 2 bases from J; junction bases left unmatched: 3. The germline V gene has CDR1 SGHNT and CDR2 YYREEE (reference sequence). The CDR3 extends over 14 amino acids.

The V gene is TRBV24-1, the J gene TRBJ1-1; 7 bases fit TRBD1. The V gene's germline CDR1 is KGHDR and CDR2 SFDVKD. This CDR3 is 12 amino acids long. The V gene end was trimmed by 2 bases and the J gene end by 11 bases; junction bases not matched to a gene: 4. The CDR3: CATSDWSGGAFF. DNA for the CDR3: TGTGCCACCAGTGATTGGTCAGGGGGTGCTTTCTTT.

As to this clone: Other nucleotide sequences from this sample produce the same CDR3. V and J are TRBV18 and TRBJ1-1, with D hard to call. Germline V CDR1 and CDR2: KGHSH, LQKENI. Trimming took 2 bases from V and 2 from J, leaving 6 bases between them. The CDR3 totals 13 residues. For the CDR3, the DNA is TGTGCCAGCTCACCAGCGGGAAACACTGAAGCTTTCTTT. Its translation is CASSPAGNTEAFF.

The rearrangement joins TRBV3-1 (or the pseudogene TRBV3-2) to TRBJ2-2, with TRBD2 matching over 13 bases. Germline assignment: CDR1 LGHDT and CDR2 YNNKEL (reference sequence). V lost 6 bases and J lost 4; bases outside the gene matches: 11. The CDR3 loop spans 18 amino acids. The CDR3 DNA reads TGTGCCAGCAGGACTCGGACTAGCGGGAGAGGGGCCACCGGGGAGCTGTTTTTT. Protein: CASRTRTSGRGATGELFF.

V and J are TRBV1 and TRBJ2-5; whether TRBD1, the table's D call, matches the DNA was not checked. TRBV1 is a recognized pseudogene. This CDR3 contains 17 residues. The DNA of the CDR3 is TGCACCAGCAGCCAAGAAAGGGCAAGGGGGCGAGCAGAGACCCAGTACTTC. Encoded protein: CTSSQERARGRAETQYF.

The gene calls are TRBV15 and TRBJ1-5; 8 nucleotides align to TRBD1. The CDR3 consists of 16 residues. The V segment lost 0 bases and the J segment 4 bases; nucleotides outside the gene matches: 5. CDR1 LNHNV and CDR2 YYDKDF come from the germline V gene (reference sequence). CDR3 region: CATSRDPRTGNQPQHF. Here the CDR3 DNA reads TGTGCCACCAGCAGAGATCCCAGGACAGGGAATCAGCCCCAGCATTTT.

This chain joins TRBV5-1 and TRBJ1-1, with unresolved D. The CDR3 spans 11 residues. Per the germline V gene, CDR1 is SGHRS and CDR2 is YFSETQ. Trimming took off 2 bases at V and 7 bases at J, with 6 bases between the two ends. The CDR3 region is CASSLGSEAFF. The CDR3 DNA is TGCGCCAGCAGCTTAGGGAGTGAAGCTTTCTTT.